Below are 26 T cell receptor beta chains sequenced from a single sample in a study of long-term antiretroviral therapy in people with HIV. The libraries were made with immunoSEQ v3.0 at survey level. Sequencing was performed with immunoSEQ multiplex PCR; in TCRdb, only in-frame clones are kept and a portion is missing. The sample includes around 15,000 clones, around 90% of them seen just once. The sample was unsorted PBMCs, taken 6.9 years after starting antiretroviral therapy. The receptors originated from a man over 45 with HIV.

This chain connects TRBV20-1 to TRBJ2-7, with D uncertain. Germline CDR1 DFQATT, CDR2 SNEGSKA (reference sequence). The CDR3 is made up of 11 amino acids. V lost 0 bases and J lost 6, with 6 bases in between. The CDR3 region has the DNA TGCAGTGCTAGAGACACCCTCGAGCAGTACTTC. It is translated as CSARDTLEQYF.

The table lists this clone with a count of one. The CDR3 protein is CASSPLTGLMMNTEAFF. DNA for the CDR3: TGTGCCAGCTCACCATTGACAGGATTAATGATGAACACTGAAGCTTTCTTT. The chain combines TRBV18 with TRBJ1-1, with D maybe TRBD1 (6 bases). Per germline, CDR1 KGHSH and CDR2 LQKENI. V was shortened by 2 bases and J by 0 bases, with 16 bases between the two germline ends. This CDR3 contains 17 residues.

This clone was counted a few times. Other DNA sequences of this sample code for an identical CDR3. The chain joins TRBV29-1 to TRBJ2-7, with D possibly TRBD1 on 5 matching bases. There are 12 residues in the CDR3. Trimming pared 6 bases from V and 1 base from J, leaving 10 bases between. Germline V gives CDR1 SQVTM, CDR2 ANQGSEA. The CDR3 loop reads CSVDTGSYEQYF. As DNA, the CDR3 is TGCAGCGTGGATACAGGTTCCTACGAGCAGTACTTC.

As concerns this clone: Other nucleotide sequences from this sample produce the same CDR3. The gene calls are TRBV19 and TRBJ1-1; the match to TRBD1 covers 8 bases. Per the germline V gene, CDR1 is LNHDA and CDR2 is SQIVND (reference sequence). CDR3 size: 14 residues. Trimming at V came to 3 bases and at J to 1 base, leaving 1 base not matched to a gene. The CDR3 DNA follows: TGTGCCAGTAGTATCGGGACAGGGAACACTGAAGCTTTCTTT. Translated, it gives CASSIGTGNTEAFF.

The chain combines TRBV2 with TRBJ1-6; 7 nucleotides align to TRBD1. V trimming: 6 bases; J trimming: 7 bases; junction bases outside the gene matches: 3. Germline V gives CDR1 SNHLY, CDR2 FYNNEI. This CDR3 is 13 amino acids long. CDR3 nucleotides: TGTGCCAGCAGGGGGACAGAAAATTCACCCCTCCACTTT. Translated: CASRGTENSPLHF.

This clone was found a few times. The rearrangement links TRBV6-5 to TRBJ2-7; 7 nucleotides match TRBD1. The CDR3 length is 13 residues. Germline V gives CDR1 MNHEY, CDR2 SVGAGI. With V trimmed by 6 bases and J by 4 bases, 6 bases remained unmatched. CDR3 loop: CASSRQGWYEQYF. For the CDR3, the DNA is TGTGCCAGCAGCCGACAGGGTTGGTACGAGCAGTACTTC.

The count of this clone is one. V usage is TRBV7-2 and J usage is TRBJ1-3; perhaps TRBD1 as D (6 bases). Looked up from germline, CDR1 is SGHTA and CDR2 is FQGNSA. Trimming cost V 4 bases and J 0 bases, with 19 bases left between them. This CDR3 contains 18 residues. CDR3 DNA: TGTGCCAGCAGCTCCTCAGGGGTCGCATCCTACTCTGGAAACACCATATATTTT. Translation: CASSSSGVASYSGNTIYF. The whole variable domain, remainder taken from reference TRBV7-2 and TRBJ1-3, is GAGVSQSPSNKVTEKGKDVELRCDPISGHTALYWYRQSLGQGLEFLIYFQGNSAPDKSGLPSDRFSAERTGGSVSTLTIQRTQQEDSAVYLCASSSSGVASYSGNTIYFGEGSWLTVV.

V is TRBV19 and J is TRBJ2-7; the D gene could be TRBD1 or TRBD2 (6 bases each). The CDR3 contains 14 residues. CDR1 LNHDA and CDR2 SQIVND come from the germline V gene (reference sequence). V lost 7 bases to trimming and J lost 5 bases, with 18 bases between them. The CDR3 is CASTPRRGSDEQYF. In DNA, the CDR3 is TGTGCCAGTACCCCCAGGAGGGGGTCTGACGAGCAGTACTTC.

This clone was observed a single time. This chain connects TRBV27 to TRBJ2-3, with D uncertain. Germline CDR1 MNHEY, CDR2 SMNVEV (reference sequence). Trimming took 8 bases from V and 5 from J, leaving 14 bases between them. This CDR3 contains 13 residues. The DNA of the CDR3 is TGTGCCAGCCGCCGCTTGATTGGAGATACGCAGTATTTT. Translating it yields CASRRLIGDTQYF.

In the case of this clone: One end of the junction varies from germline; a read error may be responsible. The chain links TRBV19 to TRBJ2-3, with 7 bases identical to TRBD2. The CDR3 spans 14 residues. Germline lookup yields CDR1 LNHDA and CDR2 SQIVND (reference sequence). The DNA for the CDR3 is TGTGCCAGTAGCCGGGTTAGGTGGGAGGGCCCATTTTTCTTT. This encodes CASSRVRWEGPFFF. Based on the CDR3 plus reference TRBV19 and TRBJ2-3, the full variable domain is DGGITQSPKYLFRKEGQNVTLSCEQNLNHDAMYWYRQDPGQGLRLIYYSQIVNDFQKGDIAEGYSVSREKKESFPLTVTSAQKNPTAFYLCASSRVRWEGPFFFGPGTRLTVL.

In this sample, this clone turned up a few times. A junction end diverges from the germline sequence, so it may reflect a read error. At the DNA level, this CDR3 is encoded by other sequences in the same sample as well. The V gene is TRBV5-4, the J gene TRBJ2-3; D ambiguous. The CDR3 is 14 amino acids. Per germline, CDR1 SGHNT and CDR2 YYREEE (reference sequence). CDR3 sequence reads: CASSQDRSTDTQYF. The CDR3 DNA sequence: TGCGCCAGCAGCCAAGATCGGAGCACAGATACGCAGTATTTT.

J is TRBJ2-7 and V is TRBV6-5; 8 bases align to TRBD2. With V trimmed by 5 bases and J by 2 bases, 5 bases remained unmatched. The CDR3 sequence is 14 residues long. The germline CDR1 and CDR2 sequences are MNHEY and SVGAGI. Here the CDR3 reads CASSPVLAAYEQYF. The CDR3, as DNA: TGTGCCAGCAGTCCCGTACTAGCGGCCTACGAGCAGTACTTC.

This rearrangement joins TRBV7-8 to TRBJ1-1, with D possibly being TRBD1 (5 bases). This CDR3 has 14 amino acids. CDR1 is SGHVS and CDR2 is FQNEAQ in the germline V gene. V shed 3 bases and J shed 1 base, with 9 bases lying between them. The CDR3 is CASSFAGTNTEAFF. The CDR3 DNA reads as TGTGCCAGCAGCTTCGCGGGGACGAACACTGAAGCTTTCTTT.

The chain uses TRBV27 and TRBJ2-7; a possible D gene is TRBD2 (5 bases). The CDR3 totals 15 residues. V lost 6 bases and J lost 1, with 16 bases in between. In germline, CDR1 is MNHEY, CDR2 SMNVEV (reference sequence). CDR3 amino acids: CASRTLYGVSYEQYF. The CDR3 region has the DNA TGTGCCAGCAGAACTCTTTACGGGGTATCCTACGAGCAGTACTTC.

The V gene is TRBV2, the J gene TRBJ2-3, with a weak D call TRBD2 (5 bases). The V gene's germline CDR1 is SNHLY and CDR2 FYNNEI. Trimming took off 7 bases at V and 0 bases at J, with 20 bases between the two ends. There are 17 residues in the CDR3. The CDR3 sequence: CASTTSGSGPSTDTQYF. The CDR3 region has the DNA TGTGCCAGCACGACGAGCGGTTCCGGTCCTAGCACAGATACGCAGTATTTT. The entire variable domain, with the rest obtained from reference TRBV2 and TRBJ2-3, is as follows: EPEVTQTPSHQVTQMGQEVILRCVPISNHLYFYWYRQILGQKVEFLVSFYNNEISEKSEIFDDQFSVERPDGSNFTLKIRSTKLEDSAMYFCASTTSGSGPSTDTQYFGPGTRLTVL.

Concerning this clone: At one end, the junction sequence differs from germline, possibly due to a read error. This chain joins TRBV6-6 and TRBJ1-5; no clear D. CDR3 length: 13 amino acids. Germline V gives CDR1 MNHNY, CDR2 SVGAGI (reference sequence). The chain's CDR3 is CAISTDPLQPQHF. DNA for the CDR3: TGTGCCATCAGTACAGATCCTTTACAGCCCCAGCATTTT.

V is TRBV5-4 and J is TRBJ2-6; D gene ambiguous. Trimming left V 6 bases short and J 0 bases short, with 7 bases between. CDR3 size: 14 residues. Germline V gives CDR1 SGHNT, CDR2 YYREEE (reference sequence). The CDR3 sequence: CASNTVSGANVLTF. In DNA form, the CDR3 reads TGTGCCAGCAATACCGTCTCTGGGGCCAACGTCCTGACTTTC.

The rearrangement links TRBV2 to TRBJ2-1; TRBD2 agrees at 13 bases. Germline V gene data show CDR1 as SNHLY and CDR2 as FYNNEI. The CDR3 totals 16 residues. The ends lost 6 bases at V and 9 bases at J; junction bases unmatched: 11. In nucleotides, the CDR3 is TGTGCCAGCAGATCCGGGACTAGCGGGGACCGCAGTGAGCAGTTCTTC. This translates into CASRSGTSGDRSEQFF. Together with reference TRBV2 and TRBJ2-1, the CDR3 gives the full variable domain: EPEVTQTPSHQVTQMGQEVILRCVPISNHLYFYWYRQILGQKVEFLVSFYNNEISEKSEIFDDQFSVERPDGSNFTLKIRSTKLEDSAMYFCASRSGTSGDRSEQFFGPGTRLTVL.

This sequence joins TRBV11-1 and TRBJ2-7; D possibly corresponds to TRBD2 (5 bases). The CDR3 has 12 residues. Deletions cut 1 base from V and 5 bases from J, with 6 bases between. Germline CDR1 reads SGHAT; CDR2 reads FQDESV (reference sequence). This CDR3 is CASSLGADEQYF. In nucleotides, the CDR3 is TGTGCCAGCAGCTTAGGAGCGGACGAGCAGTACTTC.

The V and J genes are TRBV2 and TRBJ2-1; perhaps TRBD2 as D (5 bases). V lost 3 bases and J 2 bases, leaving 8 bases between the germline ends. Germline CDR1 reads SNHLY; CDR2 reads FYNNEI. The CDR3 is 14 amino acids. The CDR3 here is CASSEEVTYNEQFF. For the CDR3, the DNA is TGTGCCAGCAGTGAGGAGGTTACCTACAATGAGCAGTTCTTC.

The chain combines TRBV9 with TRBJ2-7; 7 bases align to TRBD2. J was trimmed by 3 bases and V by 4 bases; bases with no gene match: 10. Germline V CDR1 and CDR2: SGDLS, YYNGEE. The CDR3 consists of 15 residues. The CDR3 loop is CASSPTSATVYEQYF. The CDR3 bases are TGTGCCAGCAGCCCAACTAGCGCCACTGTCTACGAGCAGTACTTC.

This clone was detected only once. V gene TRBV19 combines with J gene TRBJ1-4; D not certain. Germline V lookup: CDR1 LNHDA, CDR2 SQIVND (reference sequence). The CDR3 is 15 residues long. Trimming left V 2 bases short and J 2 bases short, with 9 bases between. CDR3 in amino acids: CASSISRGTNEKLFF. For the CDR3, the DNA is TGTGCCAGTAGTATATCCAGAGGGACTAATGAAAAACTGTTTTTT. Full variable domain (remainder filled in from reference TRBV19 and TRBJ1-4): DGGITQSPKYLFRKEGQNVTLSCEQNLNHDAMYWYRQDPGQGLRLIYYSQIVNDFQKGDIAEGYSVSREKKESFPLTVTSAQKNPTAFYLCASSISRGTNEKLFFGSGTQLSVL.

CDR3 residues: CASRAGQGNNEQFF. The CDR3 bases are TGCGCCAGCAGAGCTGGACAGGGGAACAATGAGCAGTTCTTC. The V gene is TRBV4-1, the J gene TRBJ2-1, with 9 positions matching TRBD1. The trim removed 6 bases at V and 5 bases at J, leaving 5 bases unmatched. The CDR3 extends over 14 amino acids. Per germline, CDR1 MGHRA and CDR2 YSYEKL.

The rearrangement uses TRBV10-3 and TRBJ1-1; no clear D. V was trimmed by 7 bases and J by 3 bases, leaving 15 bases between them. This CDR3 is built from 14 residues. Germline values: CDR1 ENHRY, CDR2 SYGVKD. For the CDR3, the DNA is TGTGCCATCAAGAAAGACCTGAGGGACACTGAAGCTTTCTTT. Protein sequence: CAIKKDLRDTEAFF.

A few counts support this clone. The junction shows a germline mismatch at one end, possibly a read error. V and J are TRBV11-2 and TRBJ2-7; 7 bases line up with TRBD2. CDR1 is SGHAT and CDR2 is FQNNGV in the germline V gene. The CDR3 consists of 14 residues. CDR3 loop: CASNLRLALREQYF. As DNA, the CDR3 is TGTGCCAGCAACTTAAGACTAGCTCTAAGGGAGCAGTACTTC.

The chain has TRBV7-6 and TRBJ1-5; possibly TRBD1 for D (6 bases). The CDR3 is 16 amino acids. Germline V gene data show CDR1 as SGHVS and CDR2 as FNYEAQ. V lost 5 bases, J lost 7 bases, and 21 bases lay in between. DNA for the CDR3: TGTGCCAGCAGCCCTCAGGCCAGGGGTCAGGGCCAGCCCCAGCATTTT. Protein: CASSPQARGQGQPQHF.